Listed below are T cell receptor beta chains from one sample, sequenced in a study of shared clonotypes between healthy human individuals. Libraries were prepared by immunoSEQ multiplex PCR; TCRdb keeps only in-frame clonotypes and omits some of them. The sample lists almost 750,000 clones; 55% to 75% were seen once. The sample was memory CD4+ T cells sorted from blood. These receptor sequences come from a woman aged 25 to 45 in good health. Both conserved end residues are part of each CDR3. D genes are given only for firm matches. The size entry is marked missing in some rows and otherwise reads once, few, many or a size class.

DNA: TGTGCCAGTAGTATCCCCGCGACAGGGAGGCCGCGGCCCCAGCATTTT
CDR3: CASSIPATGRPRPQHF
D: TRBD1
size: few
J: TRBJ1-5
V: TRBV19

DNA: TGTGCCAGCAGTGAAAGAGGCCAGTCCTACGAGCAGTACTTC
CDR3: CASSERGQSYEQYF
D: .
size: few
J: TRBJ2-7
V: TRBV6-1

DNA: TGTGCCTGGAGTGTAGTCGAGGGGAGGGAGTCACCCCTCCACTTT
CDR3: CAWSVVEGRESPLHF
D: .
size: once
J: TRBJ1-6
V: TRBV30

DNA: TGTGCCAGCAGTGGACAGGGGAAGACAGATACGCAGTATTTT
CDR3: CASSGQGKTDTQYF
D: TRBD1
size: .
J: TRBJ2-3
V: TRBV6-5

DNA: TGCGCCAGCAGTGCACTAGCGGGAGCCGGCGCCGAGCAGTACTTC
CDR3: CASSALAGAGAEQYF
D: TRBD2
size: .
J: TRBJ2-7
V: TRBV10-1

DNA: TGTGCCAGCACCATGGACGCCCAGATTAGGAACACCATATATTTT
CDR3: CASTMDAQIRNTIYF
D: .
size: few
J: TRBJ1-3
V: TRBV2

DNA: TGTGCCAGTAGGGGGACAGGGGAATCCTACGAGCAGTACTTC
CDR3: CASRGTGESYEQYF
D: TRBD1
size: .
J: TRBJ2-7
V: TRBV19

DNA: TGCGCCAGCAGCTTGTCTGTCCCCCCGACCGAAGCTTTCTTT
CDR3: CASSLSVPPTEAFF
D: .
size: .
J: TRBJ1-1
V: TRBV5-1

DNA: TGTGCCAGCAGTGTTGCGGGGGGCTCCTACAATGAGCAGTTCTTC
CDR3: CASSVAGGSYNEQFF
D: TRBD2
size: few
J: TRBJ2-1
V: TRBV6-4

DNA: TGTGCCAGCTCACGAGGACTAGCGGGAGGTCGGGGCTACGAGCAGTACTTC
CDR3: CASSRGLAGGRGYEQYF
D: TRBD2
size: .
J: TRBJ2-7
V: TRBV18

DNA: TGTGCCAGCAGCGTAGGACTAAGAACTTACGAGCAGTACTTC
CDR3: CASSVGLRTYEQYF
D: .
size: once
J: TRBJ2-7
V: TRBV9

DNA: TGTGCCAGCAGCTTAGCGGTGTCAGGGCGGAACACTGAAGCTTTCTTT
CDR3: CASSLAVSGRNTEAFF
D: .
size: .
J: TRBJ1-1
V: TRBV7-9

DNA: TGTGCCACCCAGGACCAGACTAGCGGGGTACCCTACGAGCAGTACTTC
CDR3: CATQDQTSGVPYEQYF
D: TRBD2
size: .
J: TRBJ2-7
V: TRBV10-3

DNA: TGTGCCAGCAGCAAAGTCTCGCGGGAGGACGAGCAGTACTTC
CDR3: CASSKVSREDEQYF
D: .
size: once
J: TRBJ2-7
V: TRBV21-1

DNA: TGTGCCAGCACCAGAAGACAGGGGGGTAGCACTGAAGCTTTCTTT
CDR3: CASTRRQGGSTEAFF
D: TRBD1
size: .
J: TRBJ1-1
V: TRBV6-1

DNA: TGTGCCAGCAGTGAGGGGAATGAGCAGTTCTTC
CDR3: CASSEGNEQFF
D: .
size: .
J: TRBJ2-1
V: TRBV2

DNA: TGTGCCAGCAGTTCCAACCACCCGGGGACAGGCAAATCAGAGACCCAGTACTTC
CDR3: CASSSNHPGTGKSETQYF
D: TRBD1
size: .
J: TRBJ2-5
V: TRBV28

DNA: TGTGCCAGCAGCCCCCGAACAGGGTCGGACACCGGGGAGCTGTTTTTT
CDR3: CASSPRTGSDTGELFF
D: .
size: .
J: TRBJ2-2
V: TRBV9

DNA: TGTGCCAGCAGCGTAGGGTCGGAGGCCTACGAGCAGTACTTC
CDR3: CASSVGSEAYEQYF
D: .
size: .
J: TRBJ2-7
V: TRBV9

DNA: TGTGCCAGCAGCCCAGAACGGGGTAGCCACCAGCCCCAGCATTTT
CDR3: CASSPERGSHQPQHF
D: .
size: .
J: TRBJ1-5
V: TRBV11-3

DNA: TGTGCCAGTAGTATGGGGGGACAGGGGATGGGTCAGCCCCAGCATTTT
CDR3: CASSMGGQGMGQPQHF
D: TRBD1
size: few
J: TRBJ1-5
V: TRBV19

DNA: TGTGCCAGCAGTGAACAGGGTGGAAGCTCCTACGAGCAGTACTTC
CDR3: CASSEQGGSSYEQYF
D: .
size: .
J: TRBJ2-7
V: TRBV6-4

DNA: TGTGCCAGCAGCTCAGGGACCGAGCAGTACTTC
CDR3: CASSSGTEQYF
D: .
size: .
J: TRBJ2-7
V: TRBV11-2

DNA: TGTGCCAGCAGCTTAGGGTTGAGTCAGCCCCAGCATTTT
CDR3: CASSLGLSQPQHF
D: .
size: few
J: TRBJ1-5
V: TRBV11-3

DNA: TGCGCCAGCAGCTGGGTTTCGGGAGGGCCGGCCGGGGAGCTGTTTTTT
CDR3: CASSWVSGGPAGELFF
D: TRBD2
size: .
J: TRBJ2-2
V: TRBV5-1

DNA: TGTGCCAGCAGCCCGTCCAGGGTAAACACCGGGGAGCTGTTTTTT
CDR3: CASSPSRVNTGELFF
D: .
size: .
J: TRBJ2-2
V: TRBV9

DNA: TGTGCCAGCAGCCCCGGGTGGCGGGGGGGGTACCAAGAGACCCAGTACTTC
CDR3: CASSPGWRGGYQETQYF
D: TRBD2
size: few
J: TRBJ2-5
V: TRBV5-6

DNA: TGCGCCAGCAGCCCGGGGAGGAACACAGATACGCAGTATTTT
CDR3: CASSPGRNTDTQYF
D: .
size: .
J: TRBJ2-3
V: TRBV5-1

DNA: TGCAGCGTTGAAGACTCCCCTAGTACGCAGTATTTT
CDR3: CSVEDSPSTQYF
D: .
size: many
J: TRBJ2-3
V: TRBV29-1

DNA: TGTGCCAGCTCCGGGACAGAGAACACTGAAGCTTTCTTT
CDR3: CASSGTENTEAFF
D: TRBD1
size: many
J: TRBJ1-1
V: TRBV6-4

DNA: TGTGCCAGCAGCACCTACCTGGGAGGCTACACCTTC
CDR3: CASSTYLGGYTF
D: .
size: .
J: TRBJ1-2
V: TRBV11-2

DNA: TGTGCCAGCAGCTTGTTGGACAGTGGTCAGCCCCAGCATTTT
CDR3: CASSLLDSGQPQHF
D: .
size: .
J: TRBJ1-5
V: TRBV5-6

DNA: TGTGCCAGCAGGCAGAGGGGACAGGGGTACGAGCAGTACTTC
CDR3: CASRQRGQGYEQYF
D: TRBD1
size: .
J: TRBJ2-7
V: TRBV7-8

DNA: TGTGCCAGCAGCTTTTATCCGGGACAGCCTGACAATGAGCAGTTCTTC
CDR3: CASSFYPGQPDNEQFF
D: TRBD1
size: many
J: TRBJ2-1
V: TRBV7-3

DNA: TGTGCCAGCAGTTCCCACCATCAGCCCCAGCATTTT
CDR3: CASSSHHQPQHF
D: .
size: once
J: TRBJ1-5
V: TRBV28

DNA: TGTGCCAGTAGTATTTCGGGGGGCGGCACAGATACGCAGTATTTT
CDR3: CASSISGGGTDTQYF
D: .
size: .
J: TRBJ2-3
V: TRBV19

DNA: TGTGCCAGTAGCAGAAGCACAGATACGCAGTATTTT
CDR3: CASSRSTDTQYF
D: .
size: .
J: TRBJ2-3
V: TRBV2

DNA: TGCGCCAGCAGCGGCACAGGGGACGAGCAGTACTTC
CDR3: CASSGTGDEQYF
D: TRBD1
size: .
J: TRBJ2-7
V: TRBV5-1

DNA: TGTGCCAGCAGCCCAAACAGGGAAACTGAAGCTTTCTTT
CDR3: CASSPNRETEAFF
D: .
size: .
J: TRBJ1-1
V: TRBV7-8

DNA: TGTGCCAGCTCACCATCGTCGGGAGGGAAGGGGAATGAGCAGTTCTTC
CDR3: CASSPSSGGKGNEQFF
D: TRBD2
size: .
J: TRBJ2-1
V: TRBV18

DNA: TGCAGCGTCGTCCCGCACTCCGGCGGGTACAATGAGCAGTTCTTC
CDR3: CSVVPHSGGYNEQFF
D: .
size: .
J: TRBJ2-1
V: TRBV29-1

DNA: TGTGCCAGCAGCTTCGGGTTGGACACTGAAGCTTTCTTT
CDR3: CASSFGLDTEAFF
D: .
size: .
J: TRBJ1-1
V: TRBV7-9

DNA: TGTGCCAGTAGTATGGGGTCGACTAGACAAAACATTCAGTACTTC
CDR3: CASSMGSTRQNIQYF
D: .
size: .
J: TRBJ2-4
V: TRBV19

DNA: TGTGCCAGCAGCTTAGGGGACGGTCGGAACACTGAAGCTTTCTTT
CDR3: CASSLGDGRNTEAFF
D: .
size: .
J: TRBJ1-1
V: TRBV7-6

DNA: TGTGCCAGCAGTTTACCGGGGACAGGCGTTCGGCCCCAGCATTTT
CDR3: CASSLPGTGVRPQHF
D: TRBD1
size: .
J: TRBJ1-5
V: TRBV28

DNA: TGTGCCGGCAGCCCCCGGGGGCCAAGGACCGGGGAGCTGTTTTTT
CDR3: CAGSPRGPRTGELFF
D: .
size: .
J: TRBJ2-2
V: TRBV6-5

DNA: TGCGCCAGCAGCCGCGACAGCGCGGGTTACAATGAGCAGTTCTTC
CDR3: CASSRDSAGYNEQFF
D: .
size: .
J: TRBJ2-1
V: TRBV5-1

DNA: TGTGCCACCAGCATCGGGGGGGACGCAGATACGCAGTATTTT
CDR3: CATSIGGDADTQYF
D: TRBD2
size: few
J: TRBJ2-3
V: TRBV15

DNA: TGTGCCAGCAGCTTAGTTAGGACGGCGGACATCTACACCTTC
CDR3: CASSLVRTADIYTF
D: .
size: .
J: TRBJ1-2
V: TRBV7-9

DNA: TGTGCCAGCAGTTTTGGGACTCGGAAGGGACGGGGGATGGATGAGCAGTTCTTC
CDR3: CASSFGTRKGRGMDEQFF
D: .
size: .
J: TRBJ2-1
V: TRBV28

DNA: TGCAGCGGGGGACAACGTGAGGACACCATATATTTT
CDR3: CSGGQREDTIYF
D: .
size: .
J: TRBJ1-3
V: TRBV29-1

DNA: TGTGCCAGCAGCCCAACCTCAGGGACCTCTGGAAACACCATATATTTT
CDR3: CASSPTSGTSGNTIYF
D: .
size: .
J: TRBJ1-3
V: TRBV5-6